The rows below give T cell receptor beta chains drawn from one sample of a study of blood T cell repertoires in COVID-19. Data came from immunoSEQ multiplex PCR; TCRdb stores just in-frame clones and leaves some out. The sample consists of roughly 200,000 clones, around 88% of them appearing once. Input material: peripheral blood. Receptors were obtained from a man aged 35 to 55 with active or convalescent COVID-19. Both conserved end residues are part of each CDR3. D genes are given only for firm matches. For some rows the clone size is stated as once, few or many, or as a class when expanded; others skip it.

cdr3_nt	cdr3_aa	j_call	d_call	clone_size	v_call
TGTGCCAGCAGCTTTCACACGGGGGTTGGGGCCAACGTCCTGACTTTC	CASSFHTGVGANVLTF	TRBJ2-6	.	.	TRBV7-3
TGTGCCAGCAGCTCACTTCCGGGACAGGGGGGTGAAGCTTTCTTT	CASSSLPGQGGEAFF	TRBJ1-1	TRBD1	once	TRBV5-6
TGTGCCAGCAGCTCACTACAGGGATCTGAGACTGAAGCTTTCTTT	CASSSLQGSETEAFF	TRBJ1-1	.	.	TRBV5-6
TGTGCCAGCAGCCAAGGATACAGTGGCACTGAAGCTTTCTTT	CASSQGYSGTEAFF	TRBJ1-1	.	few	TRBV3-1/TRBV3-2
TGCGCCAGCAGCTTGGCCGGGAATTCTGGAAACACCATATATTTT	CASSLAGNSGNTIYF	TRBJ1-3	.	.	TRBV5-1
TGTGCCAGCAGCTTAGCGGGCCCCTCCTACAATGAGCAGTTCTTC	CASSLAGPSYNEQFF	TRBJ2-1	.	.	TRBV7-2
TGCGCCAGCAGCTTGGAGGGCAGGGATACGGGTGGCTACACCTTC	CASSLEGRDTGGYTF	TRBJ1-2	.	.	TRBV5-1
TGTGCCTGGAGCCAGGGGTCCTATGGCTACACCTTC	CAWSQGSYGYTF	TRBJ1-2	.	.	TRBV30
TGTGCCAGCAGCCTAGGACAGGGGTCGTACGAGCAGTACTTC	CASSLGQGSYEQYF	TRBJ2-7	TRBD1	.	TRBV5-4
TGCGCCAGCAGCCCTGGGACAGTCCCACCCGAGCAGTACTTC	CASSPGTVPPEQYF	TRBJ2-7	TRBD1	.	TRBV4-1
TGTGCCAGCAGCTTAGTAGTGCCCAGCGATGGCTACACCTTC	CASSLVVPSDGYTF	TRBJ1-2	.	once	TRBV7-9
TGTGCCAGCAGGCTGACAGGGGCTTCGGAAGCTTTCTTT	CASRLTGASEAFF	TRBJ1-1	TRBD1	.	TRBV2
TGTGCCAGCAGCTTAGATCCGGAGACAGGGGTTAGATCTAATGAAAAACTGTTTTTT	CASSLDPETGVRSNEKLFF	TRBJ1-4	TRBD1	.	TRBV11-3
TGCGCCAGCAGCCAAACTAATTCCTATTACTCCTACAATGAGCAGTTCTTC	CASSQTNSYYSYNEQFF	TRBJ2-1	.	.	TRBV4-1
TGTGCCAGCAGCCCTCCGGGACAGAATGAAAAACTGTTTTTT	CASSPPGQNEKLFF	TRBJ1-4	TRBD1	.	TRBV11-2
TGTGCCTGGGCGGGACAGGGGTATTCACCCCTCCACTTT	CAWAGQGYSPLHF	TRBJ1-6	TRBD1	.	TRBV30
TGTGCCAGCTCACCGGGACAGGGGGCTGAAGCTTTCTTT	CASSPGQGAEAFF	TRBJ1-1	TRBD1	.	TRBV18
TGTGCCAGCAGTTACCTGACAGGGGGGAGCACAGATACGCAGTATTTT	CASSYLTGGSTDTQYF	TRBJ2-3	TRBD1	.	TRBV6-5
TGTGCCAGCAGCCAAGATCCGGCAGATACGCAGTATTTT	CASSQDPADTQYF	TRBJ2-3	.	.	TRBV14
TGTGCCAGCTCGCCAACAGGGGGGAACGCACATTCACCCCTCCACTTT	CASSPTGGNAHSPLHF	TRBJ1-6	TRBD1	.	TRBV18
TGTGCCAGCAGTTACGCCGAGGATAATTCACCCCTCCACTTT	CASSYAEDNSPLHF	TRBJ1-6	.	.	TRBV6-6
TGCAGCGTTATTGCAGACAGGAAAGGGAACGAGCAGTACTTC	CSVIADRKGNEQYF	TRBJ2-7	.	.	TRBV29-1
TGTGCCAGCTCACCTACAGGGGGCGAGCAGTACTTC	CASSPTGGEQYF	TRBJ2-7	TRBD1	few	TRBV18
TGTGCCAGCAGCTTGGTGGGACAGGGGGGGTGGACTGAAGCTTTCTTT	CASSLVGQGGWTEAFF	TRBJ1-1	TRBD1	.	TRBV5-5
TGTGCCAGCAGTTTAGCAGGGGGTCGGTATGGCTACACCTTC	CASSLAGGRYGYTF	TRBJ1-2	TRBD1	.	TRBV27
TGTGCCACCGCGGGGACAGGGCTGGACACTGAAGCTTTCTTT	CATAGTGLDTEAFF	TRBJ1-1	TRBD1	.	TRBV10-3
TGCGCCAGCAGCTTGTACAGTAATGAGCAGTTCTTC	CASSLYSNEQFF	TRBJ2-1	.	.	TRBV5-1
TGTGCCAGCAGTCCCCGGGACAGGGGCGTTCATAACTATGGCTACACCTTC	CASSPRDRGVHNYGYTF	TRBJ1-2	TRBD1	few	TRBV6-6
TGTGCCAGTAGTATCCTCGGGTTTGGAGAGACCCAGTACTTC	CASSILGFGETQYF	TRBJ2-5	.	many	TRBV19
TGTGCCAGCAGCTTTGGACTAGCGGGAGATACGCAGTATTTT	CASSFGLAGDTQYF	TRBJ2-3	TRBD2	.	TRBV7-2
TGTGCCAGCAGCTTCAACCAAGAGACCCAGTACTTC	CASSFNQETQYF	TRBJ2-5	.	few	TRBV7-9
TGTGCCAGCAGTTACTCCGGGACGGGACAGGGGTTGGGAGCTTTCTTT	CASSYSGTGQGLGAFF	TRBJ1-1	TRBD1	.	TRBV6-5
TGTGCCAGCAGCAAAGACAGGGTGAACACCGGGGAGCTGTTTTTT	CASSKDRVNTGELFF	TRBJ2-2	TRBD1	.	TRBV11-3
TGTGCCAGCAGTGAACATGGGGGGACTGGGGCCAACGTCCTGACTTTC	CASSEHGGTGANVLTF	TRBJ2-6	.	.	TRBV6-1
TGTGCCACCAGCAAACTAGCGGGGGGCTCCTACAATGAGCAGTTCTTC	CATSKLAGGSYNEQFF	TRBJ2-1	TRBD2	once	TRBV15
TGTGCCAGCACCACCGGGACAGGAGGGGAGGCAAACACCATATATTTT	CASTTGTGGEANTIYF	TRBJ1-3	TRBD1	.	TRBV5-4
TGTGCCAGCAGCTTCGGACTAGCGGGGGCCACAGGGGCCGGGGAGCTGTTTTTT	CASSFGLAGATGAGELFF	TRBJ2-2	TRBD2	.	TRBV7-2
TGTGCCAGCAGTTCCGGGACAACCACTGAAGCTTTCTTT	CASSSGTTTEAFF	TRBJ1-1	.	.	TRBV12-3/TRBV12-4
TGTGCCAGCAGTGCACAGGGGAATAATTCACCCCTCCACTTT	CASSAQGNNSPLHF	TRBJ1-6	TRBD1	.	TRBV27
TGTGCCAGCAGCTTATTACCCACGGGGTCTCGCGGAGCTTTCTTT	CASSLLPTGSRGAFF	TRBJ1-1	.	few	TRBV7-6
TGTGCCTGGAGTGTAGCTGGGGGCAGAAACACCATATATTTT	CAWSVAGGRNTIYF	TRBJ1-3	.	.	TRBV30
TGTGCCAGTAGTATTGGGGCCGACAGGGGCTACAATGAGCAGTTCTTC	CASSIGADRGYNEQFF	TRBJ2-1	TRBD1	.	TRBV19
TGCGCCAGCACAACAGACTCTGGAAACACCATATATTTT	CASTTDSGNTIYF	TRBJ1-3	.	.	TRBV10-2
TGTGCCAGCAGCTCGGGACAGGATAGGGAGACCCAGTACTTC	CASSSGQDRETQYF	TRBJ2-5	TRBD1	.	TRBV5-4
TGTGCCAGCAACCATGACGGGACTAGCCTCACAGATACGCAGTATTTT	CASNHDGTSLTDTQYF	TRBJ2-3	TRBD2	.	TRBV3-1/TRBV3-2
TGTGCCAGCAGCCTTCAGGGGGCGGATCAGCCCCAGCATTTT	CASSLQGADQPQHF	TRBJ1-5	TRBD1	.	TRBV6-5
TGTGCCAGTAGTATTCTTTTCCAGGGGGCAGGTAGGGAGACCCAGTACTTC	CASSILFQGAGRETQYF	TRBJ2-5	TRBD1	.	TRBV19
TGCGCCAGCAGCCCCGACAGGGGAGGAACCGGGGAGCTGTTTTTT	CASSPDRGGTGELFF	TRBJ2-2	TRBD1	.	TRBV4-3